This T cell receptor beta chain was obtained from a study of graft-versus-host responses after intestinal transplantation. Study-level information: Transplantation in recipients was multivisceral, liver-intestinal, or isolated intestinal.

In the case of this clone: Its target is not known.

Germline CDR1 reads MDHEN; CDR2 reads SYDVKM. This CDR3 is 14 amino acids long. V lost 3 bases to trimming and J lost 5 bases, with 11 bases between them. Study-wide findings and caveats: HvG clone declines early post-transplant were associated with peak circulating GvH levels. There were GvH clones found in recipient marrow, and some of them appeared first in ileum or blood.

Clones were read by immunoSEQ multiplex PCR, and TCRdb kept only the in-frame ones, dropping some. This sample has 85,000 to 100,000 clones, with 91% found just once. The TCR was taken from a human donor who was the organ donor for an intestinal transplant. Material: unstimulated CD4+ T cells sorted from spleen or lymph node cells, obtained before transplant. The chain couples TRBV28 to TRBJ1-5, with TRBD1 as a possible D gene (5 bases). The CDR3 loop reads CASSFPDSYQPQHF. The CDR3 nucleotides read TGTGCCAGCAGTTTCCCCGACAGCTATCAGCCCCAGCATTTT.